Reported below is one T cell receptor (beta chain). Its antigen remains unknown. This entry is derived from a study of cytomegalovirus exposure and HLA in healthy donors. Some clones are missing from TCRdb's copy, which holds only in-frame ones; the method was immunoSEQ multiplex PCR. The table lists 200,000 or so clones, roughly 84% of them singletons. The CDR3 extends over 13 amino acids. V was clipped by 4 bases and J by 7 bases, with 13 bases between them. Germline values: CDR1 MNHNS, CDR2 SASEGT. Study conclusions and caveats: It was found in a later analysis that first-cohort TCR clusters tended to co-occur in the roughly 120 validation repertoires. While the bulk of TCR sequences proved rare, some public TCRs turned up in many donors.

Material: PBMCs. The TCR originated in a woman between 25 and 40 years old in good health and CMV-seropositive. The chain has TRBV6-1 and TRBJ1-2; possible D gene TRBD1, 5 bases. CDR3 bases: TGTGCCAGCAGTGCATCACAGGAACGTGGCTACACCTTC. Its protein product is CASSASQERGYTF.